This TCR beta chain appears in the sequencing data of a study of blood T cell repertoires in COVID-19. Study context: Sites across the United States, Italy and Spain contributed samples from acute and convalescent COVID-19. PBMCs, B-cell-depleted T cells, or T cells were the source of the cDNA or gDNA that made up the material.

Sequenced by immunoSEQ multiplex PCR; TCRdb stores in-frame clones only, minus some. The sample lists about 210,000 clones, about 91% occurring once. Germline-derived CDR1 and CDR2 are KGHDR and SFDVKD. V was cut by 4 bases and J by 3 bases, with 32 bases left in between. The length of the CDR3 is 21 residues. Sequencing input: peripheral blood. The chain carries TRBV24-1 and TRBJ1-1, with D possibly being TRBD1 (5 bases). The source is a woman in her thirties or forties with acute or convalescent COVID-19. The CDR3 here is CATSDPFRLFEEEIGDTEAFF. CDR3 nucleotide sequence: TGTGCCACCAGTGACCCGTTCAGATTGTTCGAAGAGGAAATAGGGGACACTGAAGCTTTCTTT.